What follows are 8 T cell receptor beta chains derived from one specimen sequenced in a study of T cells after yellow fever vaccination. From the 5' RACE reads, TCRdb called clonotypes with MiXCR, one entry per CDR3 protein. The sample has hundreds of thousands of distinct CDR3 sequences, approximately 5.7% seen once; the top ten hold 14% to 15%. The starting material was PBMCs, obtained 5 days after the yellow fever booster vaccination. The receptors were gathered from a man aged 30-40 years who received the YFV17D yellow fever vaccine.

Here the CDR3 reads CASSLVSSGLSSYNEQFF. The CDR3 DNA reads TGTGCCAGCAGCTTAGTTTCCAGCGGCCTAAGCTCCTACAATGAGCAGTTCTTC. The chain joins TRBV11-1 to TRBJ2-1, with a weak D call TRBD2 (5 bases). V was cut by 1 base and J by 0 bases, with 16 bases left in between. The germline V gene encodes CDR1 SGHAT and CDR2 FQDESV (reference sequence). CDR3 size: 18 residues.

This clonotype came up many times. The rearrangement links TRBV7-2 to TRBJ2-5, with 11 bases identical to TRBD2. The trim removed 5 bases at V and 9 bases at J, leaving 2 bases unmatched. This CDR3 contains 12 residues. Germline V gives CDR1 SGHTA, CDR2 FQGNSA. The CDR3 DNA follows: TGTGCCAGCAGCCGGACTAGCGGGCCCCAGTACTTC. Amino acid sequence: CASSRTSGPQYF.

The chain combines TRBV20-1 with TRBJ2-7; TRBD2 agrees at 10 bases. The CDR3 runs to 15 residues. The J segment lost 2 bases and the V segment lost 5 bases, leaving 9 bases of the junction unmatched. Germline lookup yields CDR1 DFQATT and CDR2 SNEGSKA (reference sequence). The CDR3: CSARILAGVAYEQYF. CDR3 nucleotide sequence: TGCAGTGCTCGAATTCTAGCGGGAGTCGCCTACGAGCAGTACTTC.

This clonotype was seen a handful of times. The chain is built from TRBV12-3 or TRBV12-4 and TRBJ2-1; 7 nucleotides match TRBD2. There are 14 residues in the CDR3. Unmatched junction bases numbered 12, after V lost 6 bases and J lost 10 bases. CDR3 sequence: CASSGLGVTGEQFF. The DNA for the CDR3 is TGTGCCAGCAGCGGACTAGGGGTTACGGGGGAGCAGTTCTTC.

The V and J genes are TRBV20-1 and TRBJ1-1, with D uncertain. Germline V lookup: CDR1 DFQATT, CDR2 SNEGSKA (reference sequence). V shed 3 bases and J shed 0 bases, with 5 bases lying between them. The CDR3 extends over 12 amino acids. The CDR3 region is CSARTVNTEAFF. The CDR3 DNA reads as TGCAGTGCTAGGACGGTGAACACTGAAGCTTTCTTT.

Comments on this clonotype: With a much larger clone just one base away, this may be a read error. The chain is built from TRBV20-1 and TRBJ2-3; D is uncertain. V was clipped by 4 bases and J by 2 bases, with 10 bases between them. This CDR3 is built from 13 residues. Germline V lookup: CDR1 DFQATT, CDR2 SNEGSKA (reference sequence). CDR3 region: CSATHTLTDTQYF. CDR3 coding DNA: TGCAGTGCTACCCACACCCTCACAGATACGCAGTATTTT.

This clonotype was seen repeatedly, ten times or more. The DNA of the CDR3 is TGTGCCAGCAGCGAATCGAGAACCGGGGAGCTGTTTTTT. Translation: CASSESRTGELFF. V usage is TRBV12-3 or TRBV12-4 and J usage is TRBJ2-2; no clear D. This CDR3 has 13 residues. The V gene lost 6 bases and the J gene lost 5 bases, with 10 bases spanning the gap.

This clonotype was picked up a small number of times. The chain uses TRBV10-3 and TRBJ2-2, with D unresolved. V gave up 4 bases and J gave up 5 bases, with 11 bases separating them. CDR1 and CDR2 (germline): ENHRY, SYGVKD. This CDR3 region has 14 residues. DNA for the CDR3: TGTGCCATCAGTGGATTAGGTACTACCGGGGAGCTGTTTTTT. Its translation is CAISGLGTTGELFF.